This record concerns one TCR beta chain sequence. The CDR3 totals 18 residues. V dropped 3 bases and J dropped 1; count of bases not matched to a gene: 8. From germline, CDR1 is SGHRS and CDR2 YFSETQ. These data come from a study of cytomegalovirus exposure and HLA in healthy donors. The repertoire was sequenced with immunoSEQ multiplex PCR; TCRdb's copy has only in-frame clones and lacks some. The table shows 150,000 to 200,000 clones, with roughly three quarters occurring only once. This sequence joins TRBV5-1 and TRBJ2-2; TRBD2 matches at 11 bases. Sequencing was carried out using PBMCs. The TCR comes from a woman in her twenties or thirties in good health and CMV-seronegative. CDR3 nucleotides: TGCGCCAGCAGCTGGGGCGGGACTAGCGGAGGGAACACCGGGGAGCTGTTTTTT. This translates into CASSWGGTSGGNTGELFF. Together with reference TRBV5-1 and TRBJ2-2, the CDR3 gives the full variable domain: KAGVTQTPRYLIKTRGQQVTLSCSPISGHRSVSWYQQTPGQGLQFLFEYFSETQRNKGNFPGRFSGRQFSNSRSEMNVSTLELGDSALYLCASSWGGTSGGNTGELFFGEGSRLTVL.